This T cell receptor (beta chain) stems from a study of blood T cell repertoires in COVID-19. Overall study context: The study drew acute and convalescent COVID-19 samples from the United States, Italy and Spain. From T cells, B-cell-depleted T cells, or PBMCs came the material, which was cDNA or gDNA.

Using immunoSEQ multiplex PCR, the repertoire was profiled, and TCRdb retains in-frame clones only, with some absent. The table records roughly 90,000 clones, roughly 79% of them present only once. With 6 bases clipped from V and 3 bases from J, the junction kept 7 bases outside the gene matches. Germline CDR1 reads ENHRY; CDR2 reads SYGVKD. The CDR3 totals 16 residues. The chain carries TRBV10-3 and TRBJ2-7; 14 nucleotides agree with TRBD2. The sequence was obtained from a human donor in a cohort sampled during active COVID-19. Sequenced input: peripheral blood. The CDR3 sequence: CAIRGPGTSGSYEQYF. The CDR3 DNA reads as TGTGCCATCAGAGGCCCCGGGACTAGCGGGAGCTACGAGCAGTACTTC.